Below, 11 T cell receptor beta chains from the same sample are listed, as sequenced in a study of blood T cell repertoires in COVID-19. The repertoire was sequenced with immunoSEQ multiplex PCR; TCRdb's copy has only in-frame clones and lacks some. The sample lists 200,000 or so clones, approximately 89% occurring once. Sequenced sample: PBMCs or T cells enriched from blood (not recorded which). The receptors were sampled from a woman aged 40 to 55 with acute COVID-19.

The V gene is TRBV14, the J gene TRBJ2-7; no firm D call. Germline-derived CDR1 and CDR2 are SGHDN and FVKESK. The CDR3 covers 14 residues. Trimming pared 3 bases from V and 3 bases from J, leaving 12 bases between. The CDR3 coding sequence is TGTGCCAGCAGCCAGGGCCGCACGGACTACGAGCAGTACTTC. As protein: CASSQGRTDYEQYF. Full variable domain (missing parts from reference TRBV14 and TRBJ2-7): EAGVTQFPSHSVIEKGQTVTLRCDPISGHDNLYWYRRVMGKEIKFLLHFVKESKQDESGMPNNRFLAERTGGTYSTLKVQPAELEDSGVYFCASSQGRTDYEQYFGPGTRLTVT.

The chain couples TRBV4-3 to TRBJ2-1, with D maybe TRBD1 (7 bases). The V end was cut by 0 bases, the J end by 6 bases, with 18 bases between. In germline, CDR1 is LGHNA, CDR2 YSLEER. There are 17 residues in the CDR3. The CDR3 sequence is CASSQDRGTASSNEQFF. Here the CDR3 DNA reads TGCGCCAGCAGCCAAGATCGCGGGACAGCCTCGTCCAATGAGCAGTTCTTC.

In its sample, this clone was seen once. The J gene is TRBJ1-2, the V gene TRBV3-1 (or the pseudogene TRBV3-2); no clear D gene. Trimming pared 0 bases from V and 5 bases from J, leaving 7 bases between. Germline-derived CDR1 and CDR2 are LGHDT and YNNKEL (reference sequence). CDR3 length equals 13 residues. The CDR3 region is CASSQERVYGYTF. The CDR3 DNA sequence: TGTGCCAGCAGCCAAGAGAGGGTGTATGGCTACACCTTC.

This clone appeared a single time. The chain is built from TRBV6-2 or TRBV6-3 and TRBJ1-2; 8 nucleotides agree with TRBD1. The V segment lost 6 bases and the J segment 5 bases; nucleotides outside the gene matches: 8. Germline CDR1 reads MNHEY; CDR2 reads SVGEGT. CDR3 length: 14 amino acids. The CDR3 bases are TGTGCCAGCAGCCCCACCGGGACAGGTTATGGCTACACCTTC. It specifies CASSPTGTGYGYTF.

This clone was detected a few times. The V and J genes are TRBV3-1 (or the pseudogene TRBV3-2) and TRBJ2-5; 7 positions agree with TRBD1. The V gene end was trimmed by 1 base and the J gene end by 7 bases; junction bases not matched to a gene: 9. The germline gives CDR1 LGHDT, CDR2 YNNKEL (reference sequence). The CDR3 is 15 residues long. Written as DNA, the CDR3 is TGTGCCAGCAGCCAAGGAAGGGGGCCTGAAGTGACCCAGTACTTC. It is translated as CASSQGRGPEVTQYF.

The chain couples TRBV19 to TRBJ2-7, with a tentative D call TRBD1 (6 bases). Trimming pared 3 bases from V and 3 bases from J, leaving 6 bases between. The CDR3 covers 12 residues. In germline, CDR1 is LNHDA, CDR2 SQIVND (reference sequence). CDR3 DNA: TGTGCCAGTAGTATCAGGGGCTACGAGCAGTACTTC. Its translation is CASSIRGYEQYF.

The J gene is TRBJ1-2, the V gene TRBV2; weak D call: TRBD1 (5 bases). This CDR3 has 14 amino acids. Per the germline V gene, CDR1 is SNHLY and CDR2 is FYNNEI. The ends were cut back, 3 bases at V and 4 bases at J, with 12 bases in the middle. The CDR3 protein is CASSDGGSLYGYTF. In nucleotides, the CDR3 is TGTGCCAGCAGTGATGGGGGGTCCCTCTATGGCTACACCTTC. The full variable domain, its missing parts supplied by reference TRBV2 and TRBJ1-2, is EPEVTQTPSHQVTQMGQEVILRCVPISNHLYFYWYRQILGQKVEFLVSFYNNEISEKSEIFDDQFSVERPDGSNFTLKIRSTKLEDSAMYFCASSDGGSLYGYTFGSGTRLTVV.

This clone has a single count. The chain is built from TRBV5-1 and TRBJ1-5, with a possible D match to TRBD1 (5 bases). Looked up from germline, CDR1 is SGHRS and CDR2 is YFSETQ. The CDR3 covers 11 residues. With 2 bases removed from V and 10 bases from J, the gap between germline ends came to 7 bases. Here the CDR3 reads CASSFQGPQHF. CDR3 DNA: TGCGCCAGCAGCTTTCAGGGCCCCCAGCATTTT.

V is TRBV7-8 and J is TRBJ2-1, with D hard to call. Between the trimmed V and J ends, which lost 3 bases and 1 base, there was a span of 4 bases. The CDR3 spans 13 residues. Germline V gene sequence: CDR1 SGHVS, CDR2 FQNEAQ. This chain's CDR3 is CASSFQSYNEQFF. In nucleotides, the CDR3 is TGTGCCAGCAGCTTCCAGTCCTACAATGAGCAGTTCTTC.

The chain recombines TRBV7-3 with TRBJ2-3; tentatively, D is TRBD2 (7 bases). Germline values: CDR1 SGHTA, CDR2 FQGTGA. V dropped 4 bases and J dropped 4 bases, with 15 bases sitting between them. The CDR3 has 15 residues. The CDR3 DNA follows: TGTGCCAGCAGCTCGAGGCGGGGGCAGGCAGATACGCAGTATTTT. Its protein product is CASSSRRGQADTQYF.

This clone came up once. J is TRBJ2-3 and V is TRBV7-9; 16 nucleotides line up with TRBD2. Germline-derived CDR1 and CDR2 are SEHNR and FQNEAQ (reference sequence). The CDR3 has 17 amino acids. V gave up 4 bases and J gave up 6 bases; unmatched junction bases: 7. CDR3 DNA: TGTGCCAGCAGCTCCGGGACTAGCGGGAGGGCCAGGGATACGCAGTATTTT. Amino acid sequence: CASSSGTSGRARDTQYF. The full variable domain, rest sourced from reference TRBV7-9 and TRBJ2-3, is DTGVSQNPRHKITKRGQNVTFRCDPISEHNRLYWYRQTLGQGPEFLTYFQNEAQLEKSRLLSDRFSAERPKGSFSTLEIQRTEQGDSAMYLCASSSGTSGRARDTQYFGPGTRLTVL.